The rows below give T cell receptor beta chains drawn from one sample of a study of blood T cells in healthy people across ages. MiXCR was run by TCRdb on the 5' RACE reads, yielding one entry per CDR3 protein. The table includes approximately 1,000,000 distinct CDR3 sequences, under 40% detected once. Sample: blood. The receptors shown here come from a man younger than 30 in good health. CDR3s include the opening cysteine and the closing phenylalanine or tryptophan. The D gene is left open where the match is weak. The size entry is marked missing in some rows and otherwise reads once, few, many or a size class.

D gene	clone size	J gene	CDR3 length	V gene	CDR3 DNA	CDR3 protein
-	many	TRBJ2-1	15	TRBV6-2/TRBV6-3	TGTGCCAGCAGTTACTCGCAGGGTTCCTACAATGAGCAGTTCTTC	CASSYSQGSYNEQFF
-	-	TRBJ1-5	14	TRBV20-1	TGCAGTGCTAGAGATGATCGGGGGGGCCAGCCCCAGCATTTT	CSARDDRGGQPQHF
TRBD2	-	TRBJ2-7	17	TRBV6-2/TRBV6-3	TGTGCCAGCAGTTACTCCCTTTTTAGTAGCGGGAGATACGAGCAGTACTTC	CASSYSLFSSGRYEQYF
-	-	TRBJ2-1	19	TRBV25-1	TGTGCCAGCAGTGACCTTGGGACTTGGGGCAGGGGCTTGACGAATGAGCAGTTCTTC	CASSDLGTWGRGLTNEQFF
TRBD2	-	TRBJ2-3	16	TRBV15	TGTGCCACCAGCAGAGATGTAGCGGGGGGGCCTAGTACGCAGTATTTT	CATSRDVAGGPSTQYF
-	-	TRBJ2-1	16	TRBV6-1	TGTGCCAGCAGTGAAACTGGGGGCTTTCCCTACAATGAGCAGTTCTTC	CASSETGGFPYNEQFF
-	few	TRBJ2-1	15	TRBV20-1	TGCAGTGCTAGAGGGGGTCCGAGCTCCTACAATGAGCAGTTCTTC	CSARGGPSSYNEQFF
TRBD2	-	TRBJ2-7	14	TRBV5-1	TGCGCCAGCAATCCGGGGGGGGCCTACAATGAGCAGTACTTC	CASNPGGAYNEQYF
TRBD1	few	TRBJ2-1	16	TRBV18	TGTGCCAGCTCACCACGTCCGGGACAGGAGTACAATGAGCAGTTCTTC	CASSPRPGQEYNEQFF
TRBD1	-	TRBJ1-5	13	TRBV2	TGTGCCAGCAGGGACAGGGGTGGTCAGCCCCAGCATTTT	CASRDRGGQPQHF
-	many	TRBJ1-5	15	TRBV13	TGTGCCAGCAGTTTAGGGCTCGGAGGCAATCAGCCCCAGCATTTT	CASSLGLGGNQPQHF
-	-	TRBJ1-2	14	TRBV5-1	TGCGCCAGCAGCTTGGGACAGCTTCTAGGGGGCTACACCTTC	CASSLGQLLGGYTF
TRBD1	few	TRBJ1-2	15	TRBV12-3/TRBV12-4	TGTGCCAGCAGTCTAGGACAGGGTGGTCCGAATGGCTACACCTTC	CASSLGQGGPNGYTF
TRBD1	few	TRBJ2-3	15	TRBV20-1	TGCAGTGCTAGAGCGGGACAGGGGGCGGCAGATACGCAGTATTTT	CSARAGQGAADTQYF
-	-	TRBJ2-2	16	TRBV4-1	TGCGCCAGCAGCCAAGGCAGGGGAATGGGCACCGGGGAGCTGTTTTTT	CASSQGRGMGTGELFF
-	many	TRBJ1-1	13	TRBV7-2	TGTGCCAGCAGCTTTTCCATGAACACTGAAGCTTTCTTT	CASSFSMNTEAFF
TRBD2	few	TRBJ2-7	14	TRBV12-3/TRBV12-4	TGTGCCAGCAGTTTCGCGGGGGACTCCTACGAGCAGTACTTC	CASSFAGDSYEQYF
TRBD1	few	TRBJ1-2	14	TRBV10-3	TGTGCCATCAGTGGACAGGGAGCCCCTTGGGGCTACACCTTC	CAISGQGAPWGYTF
-	-	TRBJ2-7	18	TRBV12-3/TRBV12-4	TGTGCCAGCAGTTTAGCGGGGGGAGGGGGCGGAGGTTCCTACGAGCAGTACTTC	CASSLAGGGGGGSYEQYF
TRBD1	few	TRBJ1-2	14	TRBV7-2	TGTGCCAGCAGCGGACAGGGTTTAATTTATGGCTACACCTTC	CASSGQGLIYGYTF
-	-	TRBJ1-4	16	TRBV12-3/TRBV12-4	TGTGCCAGCAGTTCCCGACAGACCACAACTAATGAAAAACTGTTTTTT	CASSSRQTTTNEKLFF
-	-	TRBJ1-1	14	TRBV27	TGTGCCAGCAGTTTAATCAGCGCTTACACTGAAGCTTTCTTT	CASSLISAYTEAFF
-	-	TRBJ2-3	14	TRBV9	TGTGCCAGCAGCCTAACGCTAAGGGGTGATACGCAGTATTTT	CASSLTLRGDTQYF
-	-	TRBJ2-3	17	TRBV2	TGTGCCAGCAGTAGGCCTCAAGACAGGCTAACCACAGATACGCAGTATTTT	CASSRPQDRLTTDTQYF
-	-	TRBJ1-2	14	TRBV21-1	TGTGCCAGCAGCGAAGGGGAGTTTTCGGGCGGCTACACCTTC	CASSEGEFSGGYTF
TRBD1	-	TRBJ1-6	16	TRBV10-3	TGTGCCATCAGTGACGCGGGACAGGGGTATAATTCATCCCTCCACTTT	CAISDAGQGYNSSLHF
TRBD1	many	TRBJ1-2	12	TRBV5-6	TGTGCCAGCAGTTCCGGGACAGGTGGCTACACCTTC	CASSSGTGGYTF
-	-	TRBJ2-4	18	TRBV27	TGTGCCAGCAGTTTATTCCCATCGGGATCTAGGGCCAAAAACATTCAGTACTTC	CASSLFPSGSRAKNIQYF
-	-	TRBJ1-2	10	TRBV30	TGTGCCTTCTGGCCAGATGGCTACACCTTC	CAFWPDGYTF
-	few	TRBJ2-3	15	TRBV10-3	TGTGCCATCAAGGGGACCGGTGCTAGCACAGATACGCAGTATTTT	CAIKGTGASTDTQYF